This T cell receptor (beta chain) was captured in a study of blood T cell repertoires in COVID-19 (dated by TCRdb to the early 2020s). Regarding the complete study: Samples from collaborators originated in the United States, Italy and Spain and spanned both the acute and convalescent phases of COVID-19. The prospective study material was composed of cDNA or gDNA derived from T cells, B-cell-depleted T cells, or PBMCs. Deeply sampled blood TCRbeta repertoires from subjects exposed to, actively infected with, or recovered from COVID-19 were included in the dataset. The repertoires were released in a freely available public database intended as a resource for research on the immune response to SARS-CoV-2. The samples were drawn from two sources: the first 160 participants of the ongoing ImmuneRACE study, and 1,254 subjects contributed by 6 global collaborators. Sample metadata almost always included a de-identified subject ID, COVID-19 status, age in years and sex. HLA class I and class II types, where available, came from metadata supplied by the sample provider rather than from assay-based typing. Paper-wide results and their limitations: How much clinical and demographic metadata was included differed by source and by participant, and the metadata was provided uncurated.

TCRbeta CDR3 regions were amplified from genomic DNA by means of the immunoSEQ Assay, a bias-controlled multiplex PCR. The study's processing was this. Nucleated cell counts per sample were estimated from amplification of reference gene primers within the assay. Sequence reads were collapsed and filtered to measure the absolute abundance of every unique TCRbeta CDR3 rearrangement. For each sample, productive Simpson clonality was calculated as the square root of Simpson's diversity index across productive rearrangements. This immuneACCESS table, as held by TCRdb, lists in-frame sequences with V and J called but not all clones. Of the missing ones, under half trace to an unresolved V gene in checked studies; the others have no known cause. V and J calls and clone size are copied from that table; D and trimming were computed from the DNA. In this sample the table shows some 370,000 clones, 83% of which occur a single time. Clones ranked in the top ten supply about 4.9% of the sample.

In the prospective study, participants were roughly 18 to 100 years old, resided in about 25 geographic areas of the United States, and were enrolled through a virtual design. In the prospective study, participants were assigned to cohorts based on the clinical history participants reported in a screening survey and a study questionnaire. For ImmuneRACE Cohort 3, a participant was defined as recovered based on two consecutive negative NP/OP PCR tests, clearance by a healthcare professional, or resolution of symptoms. Each participant in the prospective study had whole blood, serum and a nasopharyngeal or oropharyngeal swab collected by mobile phlebotomists. Participants in the prospective study had the option to provide additional blood draws and questionnaires over a roughly 2-month period. Before DNA extraction, prospective study blood samples were shipped either frozen or at room temperature.

Remarks on this clone: What antigen it recognizes has not been identified. Qualities for individual bases were not recorded, and no much larger clone is one base off.

For this chain, trimming is 6 bases at the V end and 7 bases at the J end, and the number of junction bases without a gene match is 7. Taken from cysteine to phenylalanine, the CDR3 has 13 residues. Only the CDR3 portion is preserved as DNA: 39 bases, with reading frame beginning at the first base. This receptor was identified in a woman in her fifties or sixties who had recovered from COVID-19. The sequenced sample was PBMCs or T cells enriched from blood (not recorded which). The chain joins TRBV12-3 or TRBV12-4 to TRBJ1-2, and 8 junction bases match TRBD1. The CDR3 reads as follows: CASRITGGIGYTF. The nucleotide sequence reads as follows: TGTGCCAGCAGGATAACAGGGGGAATTGGCTACACCTTC.